What follows describes a single T cell receptor (beta chain). CDR3 length: 17 amino acids. Trimming left V 4 bases short and J 2 bases short, with 18 bases between. From germline, CDR1 is SEHNR and CDR2 FQNEAQ (reference sequence). This entry belongs to a study of long-term antiretroviral therapy in people with HIV. Version v3.0 of the immunoSEQ assay ran at survey level. The repertoire was sequenced with immunoSEQ multiplex PCR; TCRdb's copy has only in-frame clones and lacks some. Of 15,000 to 20,000 clones listed, around 81% are singletons. The material sequenced was unsorted PBMCs, taken 2.2 years after starting antiretroviral therapy. The chain carries TRBV7-9 and TRBJ2-4; the D gene is possibly TRBD1 (5 bases). The sequence came from a man between 45 and 60 years old with HIV. CDR3 region: CASSSDRGRVTKNIQYF. The CDR3 region has the DNA TGTGCCAGCAGCTCAGACCGAGGCAGGGTCACCAAAAACATTCAGTACTTC.